This TCR beta chain stems from a study of identical twins. Study-wide results and caveats: Conclusions leaned on cross-sectional statistical analysis and did not track the same donors over time. Models came in too low on out-of-frame TCR alpha sharing in monozygotic twins.

V lost 3 bases to trimming and J lost 0 bases, with 14 bases between them. From germline, CDR1 is LNHNV and CDR2 YYDKDF (reference sequence). The CDR3 consists of 17 residues. Carrying unique molecular identifiers, the cDNA also gained a universal primer site through template switching. TCRdb re-called the 5' RACE reads with MiXCR, one entry per CDR3 protein. Of some 630,000 distinct CDR3 sequences listed, under 8.5% are singletons. A few counts support this clonotype. What it recognizes is unknown. The sample was also linked to a second study, of yellow fever vaccine responses in identical twins.

Material for sequencing was PBMCs. The TCR comes from a woman in her late teens or twenties in good health. V is TRBV15 and J is TRBJ2-2, with a possible D match to TRBD2 (6 bases). The CDR3 bases are TGTGCCACCAGCAGGACATTCGGGGGAACGAACACCGGGGAGCTGTTTTTT. As protein: CATSRTFGGTNTGELFF.